In its sample, the clone carrying this T cell receptor beta chain was seen many times. Its antigen is not known. The data stem from a study of T cells after yellow fever vaccination. Study-level background: The fractions with low cell numbers were processed using SMART-Seq v4 Ultra Low Input.

Overall study findings and caveats: CD4 and CD8 compartments shared a small share of clonotypes, likely from convergent recombination. Clones that expanded after primary vaccination mostly reappeared after the booster (96% CD4, about 89% CD8).

In making TCR cDNA, 5'RACE template switching added a universal primer site and UMIs to it. TCRdb re-analysed the 5' RACE reads in MiXCR, keeping a single row per CDR3 protein. The sample lists under 400,000 distinct CDR3 sequences; roughly an eighth were seen once. Trimming took off 2 bases at V and 3 bases at J, with 10 bases between the two ends. The CDR3 is made up of 15 amino acids. Germline loops: CDR1 ENHRY, CDR2 SYGVKD. This chain joins TRBV10-3 and TRBJ2-2, with D maybe TRBD1 (5 bases). The sequence was obtained from a man between 18 and 35 years old who received the YFV17D yellow fever vaccine. The starting material was CD4+ T cells sorted from PBMCs, obtained 15 days after the yellow fever booster vaccination. CDR3 region: CAISEPLGDTGELFF. CDR3 nucleotides: TGTGCCATCAGTGAGCCCCTAGGGGACACCGGGGAGCTGTTTTTT.